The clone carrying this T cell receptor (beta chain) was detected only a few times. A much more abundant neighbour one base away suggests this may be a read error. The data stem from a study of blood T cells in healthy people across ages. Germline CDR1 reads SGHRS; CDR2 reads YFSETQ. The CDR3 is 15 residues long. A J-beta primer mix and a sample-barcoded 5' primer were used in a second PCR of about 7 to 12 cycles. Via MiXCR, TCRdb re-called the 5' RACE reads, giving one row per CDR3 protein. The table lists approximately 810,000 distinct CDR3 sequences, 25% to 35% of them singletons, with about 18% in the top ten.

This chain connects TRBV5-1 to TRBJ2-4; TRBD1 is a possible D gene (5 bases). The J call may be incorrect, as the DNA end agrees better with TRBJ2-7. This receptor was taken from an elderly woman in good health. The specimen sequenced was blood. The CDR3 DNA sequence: TGCGCCAGCAGCCCCACCCCAACAGGTCTCCGCGAGCAGTACTTC. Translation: CASSPTPTGLREQYF.